This TCR beta chain was observed in a study of early T cells in non-severe SARS-CoV-2 infection. With 5 bases removed from V and 6 bases from J, the gap between germline ends came to 12 bases. Germline CDR1 SGHNT, CDR2 YENEEA. The CDR3 consists of 13 residues. The sample holds many counts of this clonotype. TCRdb fed the 5' RACE reads into MiXCR, producing one record per CDR3 protein. The profile shows 70,000 to 90,000 distinct CDR3 sequences, around 10% of them singletons. The rearrangement uses TRBV11-3 and TRBJ2-3; D possibly corresponds to TRBD2 (5 bases). This receptor was obtained from an adult who was a healthcare worker with PCR-confirmed SARS-CoV-2 infection or an uninfected control (not recorded which). The specimen sequenced was whole blood. CDR3 sequence reads: CASSPNPGDTQYF. For the CDR3, the DNA is TGTGCCAGCAGCCCCAACCCGGGGGATACGCAGTATTTT.